This T cell receptor (beta chain) was sequenced in a study of T cell responses to AZD1222 COVID-19 vaccine. Broader study findings: CD4 TCRs linked to vaccination spanned spike, dominating at 160-218 and 743-854. Targeting of unmutated variant regions was reportedly seen in nearly half of spike-specific TCRs.

Libraries were prepared by immunoSEQ multiplex PCR; TCRdb keeps only in-frame clonotypes and omits some of them. The data show some 170,000 clones, approximately 90% seen once. Turning to this clone: Its cognate antigen is unknown.

The germline V gene encodes CDR1 LGHDT and CDR2 YNNKEL (reference sequence). V was clipped by 2 bases and J by 4 bases, with 14 bases between them. This CDR3 has 15 amino acids. The receptor comes from an adult who received the MenACWY meningococcal vaccine as a control. The rearrangement uses TRBV3-1 (or the pseudogene TRBV3-2) and TRBJ1-2; a weak D match, TRBD1 (5 bases). The source material was peripheral blood, sampled 28 days after the second dose of the MenACWY control vaccine. CDR3 residues: CASSQRSSGGYGYTF. As DNA, the CDR3 is TGTGCCAGCAGCCAAAGGAGTAGCGGGGGCTATGGCTACACCTTC.